This T cell receptor (beta chain) comes out of a study of shared clonotypes between healthy human individuals. This clone was counted between two and nine times. Repertoires were generated with immunoSEQ multiplex PCR, while TCRdb's copy carries only in-frame clones and drops some. This table holds some 1 million clones, about three quarters found once. Sequenced material: memory CD4+ T cells sorted from blood. As for subset: CD45RA-negative fraction. The sequence was obtained from a man in his late teens or twenties in good health.

The CDR3 is CASTPSKGTNEQYF. For the CDR3, the DNA is TGTGCCAGCACCCCAAGTAAGGGAACTAACGAGCAGTACTTC. This chain connects TRBV6-5 to TRBJ2-7, with unresolved D. Trimming cost V 7 bases and J 5 bases, with 18 bases left between them. The germline gives CDR1 MNHEY, CDR2 SVGAGI. The CDR3 totals 14 residues.